Following are 16 T cell receptor beta chains from one sample sequenced in a study of cytomegalovirus exposure and HLA in healthy donors. With 60 Vbeta and 13 Jbeta primers, the PCR was carried out. Clones were read by immunoSEQ multiplex PCR, and TCRdb kept only the in-frame ones, dropping some. Of around 160,000 clones detected, around 78% appear once; the ten largest clones hold 3%. Sequenced: PBMCs. The receptors stem from a man aged 40-49 years in good health and CMV-seropositive.

The chain is built from TRBV5-1 and TRBJ2-1, with 9 positions matching TRBD2. The CDR3 contains 15 residues. V dropped 0 bases and J dropped 8; count of bases not matched to a gene: 6. The germline CDR1 and CDR2 sequences are SGHRS and YFSETQ. For the CDR3, the DNA is TGCGCCAGCAGCTTGGATCTAGCGGGGTCGGATGAGCAGTTCTTC. Residues: CASSLDLAGSDEQFF.

V gene TRBV18 combines with J gene TRBJ2-2, with 10 bases that match TRBD1. The ends lost 5 bases at V and 0 bases at J; junction bases unmatched: 0. The CDR3 contains 15 residues. CDR1 and CDR2 (germline): KGHSH, LQKENI. The CDR3 loop is CASSGTGANTGELFF. For the CDR3, the DNA is TGTGCCAGCTCAGGGACAGGGGCGAACACCGGGGAGCTGTTTTTT.

The genes are TRBV6-1 and TRBJ2-3; TRBD2 might be the D (5 bases). CDR3 length equals 17 residues. Germline-derived CDR1 and CDR2 are MNHNS and SASEGT. V shed 2 bases and J shed 0 bases, with 15 bases lying between them. CDR3 sequence reads: CASSENSGGGSTDTQYF. The CDR3 nucleotides are TGTGCCAGCAGTGAAAACAGTGGCGGCGGGAGCACAGATACGCAGTATTTT.

This clone was found once. The chain uses TRBV7-9 and TRBJ2-1; D not certain. The V end lost 5 bases, the J end lost 3 bases, and 11 bases lay between the germline ends. Germline V CDR1 and CDR2: SEHNR, FQNEAQ (reference sequence). CDR3 length: 14 amino acids. The CDR3 sequence: CASSLRLLYNEQFF. CDR3 nucleotide sequence: TGTGCCAGCAGCCTGAGACTCCTCTACAATGAGCAGTTCTTC.

The CDR3 sequence: CASSQENGSWETQYF. In DNA, the CDR3 is TGCGCCAGCAGCCAAGAAAACGGGAGCTGGGAGACCCAGTACTTC. The V gene is TRBV4-1, the J gene TRBJ2-5; perhaps TRBD2 as D (6 bases). V was shortened by 0 bases and J by 5 bases, with 13 bases between the two germline ends. Germline loops: CDR1 MGHRA, CDR2 YSYEKL. The CDR3 sequence is 15 residues long.

This chain uses TRBV30 with TRBJ1-6; TRBD1 is a possible D gene (6 bases). The CDR3 is made up of 13 amino acids. The germline V gene has CDR1 GTSNPN and CDR2 SVGIG (reference sequence). The V gene lost 3 bases and the J gene lost 11 bases, with 14 bases spanning the gap. CDR3 sequence reads: CAWSPGQLAPLHF. CDR3 nucleotides: TGTGCCTGGAGCCCCGGACAGCTAGCACCCCTCCACTTT.

This clone has a handful of counts. The chain has TRBV7-9 and TRBJ1-1; perhaps TRBD1 as D (5 bases). This CDR3 has 15 amino acids. Germline CDR1 SEHNR, CDR2 FQNEAQ (reference sequence). V was shortened by 2 bases and J by 2 bases, with 12 bases between the two germline ends. The CDR3 DNA is TGTGCCAGCAGCTTAAGCTCTCAGGGTAACACTGAAGCTTTCTTT. This gives the protein CASSLSSQGNTEAFF.

In its sample, this clone was seen many times. The V and J genes are TRBV6-5 and TRBJ2-1, with D tentatively TRBD1 (6 bases). The CDR3 length is 15 residues. Germline V gene sequence: CDR1 MNHEY, CDR2 SVGAGI. The V and J ends lost 3 bases and 1 base respectively, with 10 bases between them. CDR3 DNA: TGTGCCAGCAGTTATAACAGGGATTCCTACAATGAGCAGTTCTTC. Translating gives CASSYNRDSYNEQFF.

The chain recombines TRBV5-3 with TRBJ2-5, with 8 bases identical to TRBD2. The J call could be wrong; TRBJ2-7 is a better fit for the DNA end. TRBV5-3 is an ORF for which the function is uncertain. The CDR3 has 17 amino acids. The DNA of the CDR3 is TGTGCCAGAAGCTTGGCCAGCGGGAGCTTTTATCAGTACGAGCAGTACTTC. Translating it yields CARSLASGSFYQYEQYF.

V usage is TRBV5-4 and J usage is TRBJ2-7, with 8 bases aligning to TRBD2. CDR1 is SGHNT and CDR2 is YYREEE in the germline V gene (reference sequence). V lost 4 bases, J lost 5 bases, and 17 bases stayed unmatched. CDR3 length: 17 amino acids. The CDR3 reads CASSHRRNRGGRNEQYF. The CDR3 region has the DNA TGTGCCAGCAGCCACCGGCGGAACCGGGGGGGGCGGAACGAGCAGTACTTC.

Note on this clone: The sample contains more than one DNA sequence encoding this CDR3. The chain combines TRBV6-5 with TRBJ2-7, with 9 bases that match TRBD1. This CDR3 spans 15 amino acids. Looked up from germline, CDR1 is MNHEY and CDR2 is SVGAGI. Losses at the gene ends were 0 bases for V and 3 bases for J; bases not matched to a gene: 3. This chain's CDR3 is CASSYSTGQGYEQYF. CDR3 bases: TGTGCCAGCAGTTACTCCACGGGACAGGGCTACGAGCAGTACTTC.

The rearrangement uses TRBV9 and TRBJ1-2; a possible D gene is TRBD1 (5 bases). Trimming left V 6 bases short and J 3 bases short, with 24 bases between. CDR1 and CDR2 (germline): SGDLS, YYNGEE. The CDR3 has 17 amino acids. As DNA, the CDR3 is TGTGCCAGCACCATAGGGTCTCGGGGGAGCACGGACTATGGCTACACCTTC. Its translation is CASTIGSRGSTDYGYTF. The full variable domain, completed using reference TRBV9 and TRBJ1-2, is DSGVTQTPKHLITATGQRVTLRCSPRSGDLSVYWYQQSLDQGLQFLIQYYNGEERAKGNILERFSAQQFPDLHSELNLSSLELGDSALYFCASTIGSRGSTDYGYTFGSGTRLTVV.

The V and J genes are TRBV6-5 and TRBJ2-7; 10 nucleotides line up with TRBD2. Germline V gene data show CDR1 as MNHEY and CDR2 as SVGAGI. This CDR3 is built from 15 residues. Unmatched junction bases numbered 5, after V lost 0 bases and J lost 6 bases. The CDR3 is CASSYSKAGGFEQYF. CDR3 DNA sequence: TGTGCCAGCAGTTACTCCAAAGCGGGAGGGTTCGAGCAGTACTTC.

This clone showed up just once. The V gene is TRBV19, the J gene TRBJ1-5, with D unclear. Per the germline V gene, CDR1 is LNHDA and CDR2 is SQIVND (reference sequence). This CDR3 spans 12 amino acids. V was trimmed by 4 bases and J by 7 bases, leaving 8 bases between them. CDR3 sequence: CASSTSQQPQHF. In DNA, the CDR3 is TGTGCCAGTAGTACCTCCCAGCAGCCCCAGCATTTT.

The chain recombines TRBV27 with TRBJ1-2; a possible D gene is TRBD1 (5 bases). V lost 0 bases to trimming and J lost 7 bases, with 12 bases between them. CDR1 is MNHEY, CDR2 SMNVEV, per germline (reference sequence). The CDR3 loop spans 14 amino acids. This CDR3 is CASSLSLRRGGYTF. CDR3 sequence (DNA): TGTGCCAGCAGTTTATCGCTTAGGAGGGGTGGCTACACCTTC.

The chain recombines TRBV28 with TRBJ1-1, with 7 bases identical to TRBD1. Per germline, CDR1 MDHEN and CDR2 SYDVKM. This CDR3 is built from 14 residues. Trimming at V came to 4 bases and at J to 3 bases, leaving 5 bases not matched to a gene. The CDR3 region is CASSSADRDTEAFF. The CDR3 region has the DNA TGTGCCAGCAGTTCCGCCGACAGGGACACTGAAGCTTTCTTT.